Listed here is a single TCR beta chain. Some clones are missing from TCRdb's copy, which holds only in-frame ones; the method was immunoSEQ multiplex PCR. The sample comprises a few hundred thousand clones, about 91% of which are singletons, and about 2.5% rests with the top ten. This CDR3 region has 12 residues. The ends were cut back, 3 bases at V and 3 bases at J, with 3 bases in the middle. CDR1 is SGHTA, CDR2 FQGNSA, per germline. These data are taken from a study of blood T cell repertoires in COVID-19. Study-wide background: T cells, B-cell-depleted T cells, or PBMCs supplied cDNA or gDNA.

The genes are TRBV7-2 and TRBJ1-5; D unresolved. The receptor comes from a person between 18 and 30 years old with COVID-19, enrolled during active disease. The sequenced sample consisted of peripheral blood. In nucleotides, the CDR3 is TGTGCCAGCAGCTTCTACAATCAGCCCCAGCATTTT. It codes for CASSFYNQPQHF.